This T cell receptor (beta chain) is drawn from a study of cytomegalovirus exposure and HLA in healthy donors. Amplification used 60 Vbeta primers and 13 Jbeta primers. Sequenced by immunoSEQ multiplex PCR; TCRdb stores in-frame clones only, minus some. In total, the table holds tens of thousands of clones. Findings of the study overall: An apparent linkage of common viral pathogens to several of the most significant clusters emerged in a later analysis. Analyzed later, most CMV-associated TCR beta chains appeared HLA-restricted.

Germline V gene data show CDR1 as SEHNR and CDR2 as FQNEAQ (reference sequence). The CDR3 contains 17 residues. V was trimmed by 4 bases and J by 8 bases, leaving 24 bases between them. As concerns this clone: The antigen is undetermined.

The sample comprised PBMCs. This rearrangement joins TRBV7-9 to TRBJ2-1; perhaps TRBD1 as D (5 bases). The clonotype was recovered from a woman between 40 and 50 years old in good health and CMV-seronegative. CDR3 sequence reads: CASSYPIGDVPLDEQFF. The CDR3 DNA follows: TGTGCCAGCAGCTACCCGATAGGGGATGTACCCCTCGATGAGCAGTTCTTC.